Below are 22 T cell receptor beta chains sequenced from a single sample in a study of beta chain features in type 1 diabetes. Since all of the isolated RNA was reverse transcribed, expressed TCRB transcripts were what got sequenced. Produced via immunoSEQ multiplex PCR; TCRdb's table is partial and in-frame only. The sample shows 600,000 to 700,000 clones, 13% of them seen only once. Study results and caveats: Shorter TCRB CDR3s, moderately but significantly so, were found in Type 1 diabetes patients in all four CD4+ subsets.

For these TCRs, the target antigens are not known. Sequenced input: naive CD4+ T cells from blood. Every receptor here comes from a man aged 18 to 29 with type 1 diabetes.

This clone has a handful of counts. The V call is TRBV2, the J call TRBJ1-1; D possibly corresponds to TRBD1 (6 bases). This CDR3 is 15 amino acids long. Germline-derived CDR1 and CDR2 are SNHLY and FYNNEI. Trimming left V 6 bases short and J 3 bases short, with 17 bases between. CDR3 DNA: TGTGCCAGCAGGACGGGAGGGGGATCTTACACTGAAGCTTTCTTT. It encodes CASRTGGGSYTEAFF.

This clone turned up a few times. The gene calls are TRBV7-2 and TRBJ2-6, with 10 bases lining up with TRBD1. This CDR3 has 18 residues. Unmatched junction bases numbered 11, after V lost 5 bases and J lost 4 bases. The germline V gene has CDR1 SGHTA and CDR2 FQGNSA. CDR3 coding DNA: TGTGCCAGCAGCACGCCAACCGGGACAGGGGCCGGGGCCAACGTCCTGACTTTC. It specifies CASSTPTGTGAGANVLTF.

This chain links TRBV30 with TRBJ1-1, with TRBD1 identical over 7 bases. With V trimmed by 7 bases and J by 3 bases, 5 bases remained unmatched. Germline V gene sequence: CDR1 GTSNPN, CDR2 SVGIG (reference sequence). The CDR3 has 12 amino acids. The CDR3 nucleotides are TGTGCCTCGGCGGACAGGTACACTGAAGCTTTCTTT. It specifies CASADRYTEAFF.

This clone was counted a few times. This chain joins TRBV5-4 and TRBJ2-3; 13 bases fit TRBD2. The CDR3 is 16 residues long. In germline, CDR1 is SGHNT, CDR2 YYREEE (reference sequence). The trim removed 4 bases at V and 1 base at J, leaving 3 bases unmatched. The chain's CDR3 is CASSQGLAGGTDTQYF. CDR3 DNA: TGTGCCAGCAGCCAAGGACTAGCGGGGGGCACAGATACGCAGTATTTT.

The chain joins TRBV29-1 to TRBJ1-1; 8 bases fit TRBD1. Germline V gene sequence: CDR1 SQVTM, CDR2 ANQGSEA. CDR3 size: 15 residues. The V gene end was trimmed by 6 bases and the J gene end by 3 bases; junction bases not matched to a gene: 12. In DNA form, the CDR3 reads TGCAGCGTCCAGGGGGCTGAGGGTGTGCACACTGAAGCTTTCTTT. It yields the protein CSVQGAEGVHTEAFF.

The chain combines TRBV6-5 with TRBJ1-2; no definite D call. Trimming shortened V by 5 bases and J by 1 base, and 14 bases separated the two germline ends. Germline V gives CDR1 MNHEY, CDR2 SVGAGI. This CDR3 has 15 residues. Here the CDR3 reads CASSGRAQVNYGYTF. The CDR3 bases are TGTGCCAGCAGTGGAAGGGCCCAAGTTAACTATGGCTACACCTTC.

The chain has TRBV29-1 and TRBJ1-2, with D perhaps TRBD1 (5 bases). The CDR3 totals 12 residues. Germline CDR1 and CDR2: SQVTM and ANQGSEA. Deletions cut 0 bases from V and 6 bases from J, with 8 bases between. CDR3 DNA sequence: TGCAGCGTTGAAGATGCGACAGATGGCTACACCTTC. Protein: CSVEDATDGYTF. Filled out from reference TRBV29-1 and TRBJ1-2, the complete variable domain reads SAVISQKPSRDICQRGTSLTIQCQVDSQVTMMFWYRQQPGQSLTLIATANQGSEATYESGFVIDKFPISRPNLTFSTLTVSNMSPEDSSIYLCSVEDATDGYTFGSGTRLTVV.

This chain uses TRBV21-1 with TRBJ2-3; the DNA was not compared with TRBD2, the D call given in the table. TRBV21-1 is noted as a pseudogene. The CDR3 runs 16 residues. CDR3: CASSISMGRLTDTQYF. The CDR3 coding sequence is TGTGCCAGCAGCATCTCTATGGGGAGGTTGACAGATACGCAGTATTTT.

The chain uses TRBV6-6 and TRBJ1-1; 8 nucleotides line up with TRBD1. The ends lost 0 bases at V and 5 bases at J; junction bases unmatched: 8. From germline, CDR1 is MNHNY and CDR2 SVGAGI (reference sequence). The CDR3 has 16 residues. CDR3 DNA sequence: TGTGCCAGCAGTTACTCTGCAGGGGGCGCACAAACTGAAGCTTTCTTT. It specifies CASSYSAGGAQTEAFF.

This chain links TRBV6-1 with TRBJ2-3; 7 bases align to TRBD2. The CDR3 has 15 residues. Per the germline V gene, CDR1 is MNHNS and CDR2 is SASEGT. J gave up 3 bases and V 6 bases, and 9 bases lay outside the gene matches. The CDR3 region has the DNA TGTGCCAGCAGGGAGACTAGCACGGGGACAGATACGCAGTATTTT. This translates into CASRETSTGTDTQYF.

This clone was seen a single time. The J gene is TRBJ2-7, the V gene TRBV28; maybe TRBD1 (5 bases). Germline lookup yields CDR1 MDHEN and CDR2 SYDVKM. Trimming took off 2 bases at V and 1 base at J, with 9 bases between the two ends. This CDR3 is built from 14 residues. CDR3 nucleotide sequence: TGTGCCAGCAGTTTACCCAGGGTTTCCTACGAGCAGTACTTC. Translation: CASSLPRVSYEQYF.

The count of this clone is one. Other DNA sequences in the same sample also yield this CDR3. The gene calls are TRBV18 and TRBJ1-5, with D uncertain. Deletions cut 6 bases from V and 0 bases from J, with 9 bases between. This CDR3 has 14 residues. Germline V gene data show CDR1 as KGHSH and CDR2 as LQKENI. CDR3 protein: CASSPTVSNQPQHF. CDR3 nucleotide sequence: TGTGCCAGCTCCCCTACAGTTAGCAATCAGCCCCAGCATTTT.

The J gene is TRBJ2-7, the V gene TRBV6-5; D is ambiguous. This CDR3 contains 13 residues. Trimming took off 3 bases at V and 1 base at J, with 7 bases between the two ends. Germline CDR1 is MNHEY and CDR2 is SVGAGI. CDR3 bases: TGTGCCAGCAGTTATGGGGTTTCCTACGAGCAGTACTTC. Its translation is CASSYGVSYEQYF.

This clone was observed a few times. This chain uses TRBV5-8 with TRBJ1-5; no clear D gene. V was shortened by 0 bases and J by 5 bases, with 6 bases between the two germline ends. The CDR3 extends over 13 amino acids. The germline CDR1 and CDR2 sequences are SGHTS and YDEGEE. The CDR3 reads CASSLEGYQPQHF. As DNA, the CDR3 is TGTGCCAGCAGCTTGGAGGGATATCAGCCCCAGCATTTT.

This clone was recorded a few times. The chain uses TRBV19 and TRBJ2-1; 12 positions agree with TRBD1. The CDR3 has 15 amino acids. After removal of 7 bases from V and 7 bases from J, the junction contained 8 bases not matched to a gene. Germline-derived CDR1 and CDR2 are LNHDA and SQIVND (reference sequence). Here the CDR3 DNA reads TGTGCCAGTACCCTGCCGGGACAGGGGGCGAATGAGCAGTTCTTC. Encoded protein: CASTLPGQGANEQFF.

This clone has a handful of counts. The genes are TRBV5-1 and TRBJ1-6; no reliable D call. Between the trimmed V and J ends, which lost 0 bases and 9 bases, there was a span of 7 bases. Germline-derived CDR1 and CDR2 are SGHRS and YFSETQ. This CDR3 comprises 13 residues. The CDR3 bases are TGCGCCAGCAGCTTGGACGGCATTTCACCCCTCCACTTT. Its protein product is CASSLDGISPLHF.

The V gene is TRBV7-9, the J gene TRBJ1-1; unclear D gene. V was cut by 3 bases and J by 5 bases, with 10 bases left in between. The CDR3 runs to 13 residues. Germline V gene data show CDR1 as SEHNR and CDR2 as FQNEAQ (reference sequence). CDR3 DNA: TGTGCCAGCAGCTTTGATAGATCGACTGAAGCTTTCTTT. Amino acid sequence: CASSFDRSTEAFF.

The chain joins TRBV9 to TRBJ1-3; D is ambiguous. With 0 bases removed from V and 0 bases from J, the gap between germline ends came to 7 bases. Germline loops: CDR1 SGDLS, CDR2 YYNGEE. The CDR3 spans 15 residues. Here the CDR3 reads CASSVDGFSGNTIYF. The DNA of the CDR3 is TGTGCCAGCAGCGTAGATGGGTTCTCTGGAAACACCATATATTTT.

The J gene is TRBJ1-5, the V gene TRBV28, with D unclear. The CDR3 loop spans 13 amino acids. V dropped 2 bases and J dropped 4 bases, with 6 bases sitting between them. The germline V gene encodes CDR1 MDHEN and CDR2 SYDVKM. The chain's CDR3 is CASSLDPNQPQHF. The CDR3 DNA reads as TGTGCCAGCAGTTTAGACCCTAATCAGCCCCAGCATTTT.

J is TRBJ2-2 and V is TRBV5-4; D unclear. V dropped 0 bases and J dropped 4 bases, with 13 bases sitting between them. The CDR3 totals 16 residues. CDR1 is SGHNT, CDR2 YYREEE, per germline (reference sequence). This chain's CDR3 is CASSLAIIQTTGELFF. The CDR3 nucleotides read TGTGCCAGCAGCTTGGCCATCATACAGACCACCGGGGAGCTGTTTTTT.

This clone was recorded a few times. The CDR3 nucleotides are TGCGCCAGCAGCTTAGGGGCTGAGCAAGAGACCCAGTACTTC. Residues: CASSLGAEQETQYF. V is TRBV5-1 and J is TRBJ2-5; the D gene is possibly TRBD1 (5 bases). The V gene's germline CDR1 is SGHRS and CDR2 YFSETQ. The CDR3 consists of 14 residues. Trimming took 2 bases from V and 2 from J, leaving 10 bases between them.

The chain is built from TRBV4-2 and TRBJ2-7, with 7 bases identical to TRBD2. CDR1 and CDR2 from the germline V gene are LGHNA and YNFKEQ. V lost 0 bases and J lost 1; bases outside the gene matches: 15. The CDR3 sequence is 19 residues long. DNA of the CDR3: TGTGCCAGCAGCCAAGACCGGACTTATGGGAGGGGAGGATCCTACGAGCAGTACTTC. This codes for CASSQDRTYGRGGSYEQYF.